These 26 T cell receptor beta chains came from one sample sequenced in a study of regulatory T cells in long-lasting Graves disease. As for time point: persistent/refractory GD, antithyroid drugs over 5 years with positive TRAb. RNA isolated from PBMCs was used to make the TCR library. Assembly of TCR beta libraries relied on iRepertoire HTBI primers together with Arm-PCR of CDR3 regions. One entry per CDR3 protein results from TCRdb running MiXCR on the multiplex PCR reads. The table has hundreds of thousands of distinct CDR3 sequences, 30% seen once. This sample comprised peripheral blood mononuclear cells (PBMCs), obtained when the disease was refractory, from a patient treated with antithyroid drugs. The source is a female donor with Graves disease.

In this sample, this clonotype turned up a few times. The CDR3 loop is CASSPYTDRAGYTF. The CDR3 DNA reads TGTGCCAGCAGCCCATACACGGACAGGGCTGGCTACACCTTC. This chain links TRBV3-1 with TRBJ1-2; 8 positions agree with TRBD1. V was pared by 4 bases and J by 7 bases, with 8 bases of the junction left unmatched. Germline V gives CDR1 LGHDT, CDR2 YNNKEL (reference sequence). The CDR3 has 14 amino acids.

CDR3 region: CAWSSGTGNQPQHF. In DNA, the CDR3 is TGTGCCTGGAGTTCAGGGACGGGCAATCAGCCCCAGCATTTT. This rearrangement joins TRBV30 to TRBJ1-5; possibly TRBD1 for D (5 bases). This CDR3 spans 14 amino acids. Trimming removed 2 bases at V and 2 bases at J, with 10 bases between. Germline lookup yields CDR1 GTSNPN and CDR2 SVGIG (reference sequence).

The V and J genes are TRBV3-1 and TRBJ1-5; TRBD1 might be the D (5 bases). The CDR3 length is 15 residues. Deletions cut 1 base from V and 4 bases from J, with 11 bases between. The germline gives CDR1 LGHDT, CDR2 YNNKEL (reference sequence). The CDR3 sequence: CASSQAAGGNQPQHF. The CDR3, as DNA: TGTGCCAGCAGCCAAGCGGCGGGGGGGAATCAGCCCCAGCATTTT.

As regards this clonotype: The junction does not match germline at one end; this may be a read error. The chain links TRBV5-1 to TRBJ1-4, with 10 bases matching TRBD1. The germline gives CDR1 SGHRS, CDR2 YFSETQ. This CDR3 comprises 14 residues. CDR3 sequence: CASSEGTGDEKLSF. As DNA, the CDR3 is TGCGCCAGCAGCGAGGGGACAGGGGATGAAAAACTGTCTTTT.

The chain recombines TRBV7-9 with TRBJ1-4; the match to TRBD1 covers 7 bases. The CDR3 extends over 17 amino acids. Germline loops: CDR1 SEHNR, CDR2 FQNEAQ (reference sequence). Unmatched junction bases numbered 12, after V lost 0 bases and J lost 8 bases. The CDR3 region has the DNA TGTGCCAGCAGCTTAGCGTTCGGGGACAGAGGGTCGGAAAAACTGTTTTTT. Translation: CASSLAFGDRGSEKLFF. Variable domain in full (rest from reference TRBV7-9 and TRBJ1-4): DTGVSQNPRHKITKRGQNVTFRCDPISEHNRLYWYRQTLGQGPEFLTYFQNEAQLEKSRLLSDRFSAERPKGSFSTLEIQRTEQGDSAMYLCASSLAFGDRGSEKLFFGSGTQLSVL.

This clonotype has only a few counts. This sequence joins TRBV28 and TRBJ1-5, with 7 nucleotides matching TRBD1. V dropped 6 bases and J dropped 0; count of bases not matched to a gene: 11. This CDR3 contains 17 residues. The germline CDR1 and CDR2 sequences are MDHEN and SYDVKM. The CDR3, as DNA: TGTGCCAGCAGCCCGAAGGGGGCGGGCTATAGCAATCAGCCCCAGCATTTT. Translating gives CASSPKGAGYSNQPQHF.

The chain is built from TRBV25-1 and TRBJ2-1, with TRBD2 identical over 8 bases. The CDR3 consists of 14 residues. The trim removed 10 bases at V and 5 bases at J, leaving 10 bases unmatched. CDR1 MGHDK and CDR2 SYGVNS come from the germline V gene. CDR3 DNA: TGTGCCACCAGGGCGGGGGGTTTCCACAATGAGCAGTTCTTC. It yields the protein CATRAGGFHNEQFF.

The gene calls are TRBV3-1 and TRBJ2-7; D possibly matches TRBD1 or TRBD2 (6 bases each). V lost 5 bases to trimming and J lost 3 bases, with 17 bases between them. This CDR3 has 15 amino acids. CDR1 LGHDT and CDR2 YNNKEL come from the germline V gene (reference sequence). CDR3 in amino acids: CASSSGAQRLYEQYF. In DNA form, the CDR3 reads TGTGCCAGCAGCTCGGGGGCCCAGCGCCTCTACGAGCAGTACTTC.

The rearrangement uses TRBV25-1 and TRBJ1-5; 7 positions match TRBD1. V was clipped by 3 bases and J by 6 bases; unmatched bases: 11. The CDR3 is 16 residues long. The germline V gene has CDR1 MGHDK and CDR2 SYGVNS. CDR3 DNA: TGTGCCAGCAGTGATGGGTTCGGACAGGTTCCTCAGCCCCAGCATTTT. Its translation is CASSDGFGQVPQPQHF.

Written as DNA, the CDR3 is TGCGCCAGCAGCCGTTCAGGGCAGACTGAAGCTTTCTTT. Encoded protein: CASSRSGQTEAFF. The J gene is TRBJ1-1, the V gene TRBV5-1, with a possible D match to TRBD1 (5 bases). This CDR3 has 13 residues. The V end was cut by 4 bases, the J end by 5 bases, with 12 bases between. Germline V gene lookup returns CDR1 SGHRS and CDR2 YFSETQ.

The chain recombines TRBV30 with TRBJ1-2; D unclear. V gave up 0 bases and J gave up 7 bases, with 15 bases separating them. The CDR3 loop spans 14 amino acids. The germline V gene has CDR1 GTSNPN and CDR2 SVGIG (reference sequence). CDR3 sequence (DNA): TGTGCCTGGAGTGTACGTGGTGGGTCAAGTGGCTACACCTTC. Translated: CAWSVRGGSSGYTF.

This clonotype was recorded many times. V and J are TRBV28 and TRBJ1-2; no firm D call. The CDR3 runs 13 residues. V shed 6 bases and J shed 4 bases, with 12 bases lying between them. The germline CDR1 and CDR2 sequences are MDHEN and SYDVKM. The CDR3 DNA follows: TGTGCCAGCAGCCCGGGGTTGGCCTATGGCTACACCTTC. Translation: CASSPGLAYGYTF.

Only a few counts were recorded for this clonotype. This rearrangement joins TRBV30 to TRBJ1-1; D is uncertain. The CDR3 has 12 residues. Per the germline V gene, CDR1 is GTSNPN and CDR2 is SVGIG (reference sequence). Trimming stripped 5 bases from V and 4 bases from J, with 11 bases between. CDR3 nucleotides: TGTGCCTGGGGAGGGCTGCGCACTGAAGCTTTCTTT. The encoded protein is CAWGGLRTEAFF.

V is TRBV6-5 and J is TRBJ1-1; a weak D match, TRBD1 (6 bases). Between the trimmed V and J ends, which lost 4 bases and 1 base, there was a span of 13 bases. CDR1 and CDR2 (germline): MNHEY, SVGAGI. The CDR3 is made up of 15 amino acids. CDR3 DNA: TGTGCCAGCAGTTTTCTGACAGGCCGGAACACTGAAGCTTTCTTT. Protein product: CASSFLTGRNTEAFF.

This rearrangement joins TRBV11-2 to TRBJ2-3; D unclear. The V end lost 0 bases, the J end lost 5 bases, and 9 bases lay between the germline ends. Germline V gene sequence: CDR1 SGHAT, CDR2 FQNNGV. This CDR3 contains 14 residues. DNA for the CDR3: TGTGCCAGCAGCTTAGATTCGGGTTTAGATACGCAGTATTTT. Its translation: CASSLDSGLDTQYF. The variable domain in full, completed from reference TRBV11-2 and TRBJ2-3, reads EAGVAQSPRYKIIEKRQSVAFWCNPISGHATLYWYQQILGQGPKLLIQFQNNGVVDDSQLPKDRFSAERLKGVDSTLKIQPAKLEDSAVYLCASSLDSGLDTQYFGPGTRLTVL.

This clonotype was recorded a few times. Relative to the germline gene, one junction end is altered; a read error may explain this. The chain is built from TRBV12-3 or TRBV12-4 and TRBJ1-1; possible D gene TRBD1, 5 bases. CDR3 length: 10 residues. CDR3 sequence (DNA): TGTGCCAGCAGGGGGACTGAAGCTTCCTTT. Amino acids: CASRGTEASF.

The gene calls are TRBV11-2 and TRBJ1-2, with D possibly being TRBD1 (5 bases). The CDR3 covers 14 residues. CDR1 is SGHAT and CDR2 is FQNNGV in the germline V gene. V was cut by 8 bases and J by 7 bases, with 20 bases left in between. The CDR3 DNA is TGTGCCAGCGGGCTGGGACCTCCAAGGGGTGGCTACACCTTC. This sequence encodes CASGLGPPRGGYTF.

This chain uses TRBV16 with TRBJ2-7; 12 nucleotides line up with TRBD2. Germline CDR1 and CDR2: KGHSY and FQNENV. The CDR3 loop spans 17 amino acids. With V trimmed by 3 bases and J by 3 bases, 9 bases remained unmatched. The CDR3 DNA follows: TGTGCCAGCAGCCACCCCGTTCAGACTAGCGGGGGCTACGAGCAGTACTTC. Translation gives CASSHPVQTSGGYEQYF.

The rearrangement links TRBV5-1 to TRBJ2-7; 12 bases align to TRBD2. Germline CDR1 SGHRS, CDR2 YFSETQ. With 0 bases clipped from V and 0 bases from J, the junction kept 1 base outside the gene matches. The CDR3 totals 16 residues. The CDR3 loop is CASSLGLAGDSYEQYF. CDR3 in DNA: TGCGCCAGCAGCTTGGGACTAGCGGGAGACTCCTACGAGCAGTACTTC.

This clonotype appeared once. The CDR3 here is CASSQRTERNTEAFF. In DNA form, the CDR3 reads TGCGCCAGCAGCCAACGGACAGAGCGGAACACTGAAGCTTTCTTT. V and J are TRBV4-1 and TRBJ1-1; D possibly corresponds to TRBD1 (6 bases). This CDR3 has 15 residues. V lost 2 bases, J lost 1 base, and 11 bases lay in between. The V gene's germline CDR1 is MGHRA and CDR2 YSYEKL.

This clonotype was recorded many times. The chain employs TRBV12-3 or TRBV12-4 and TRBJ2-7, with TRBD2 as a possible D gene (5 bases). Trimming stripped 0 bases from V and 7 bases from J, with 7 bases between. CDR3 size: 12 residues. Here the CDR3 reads CASSLAWREQYF. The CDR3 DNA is TGTGCCAGCAGTTTAGCATGGAGGGAGCAGTACTTC.

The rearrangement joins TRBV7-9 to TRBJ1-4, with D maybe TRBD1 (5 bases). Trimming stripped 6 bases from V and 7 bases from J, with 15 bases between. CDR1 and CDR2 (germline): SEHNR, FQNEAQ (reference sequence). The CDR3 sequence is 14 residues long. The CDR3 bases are TGTGCCAGCAGACAACAGGCCCTGGGTGAAAAACTGTTTTTT. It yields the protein CASRQQALGEKLFF.

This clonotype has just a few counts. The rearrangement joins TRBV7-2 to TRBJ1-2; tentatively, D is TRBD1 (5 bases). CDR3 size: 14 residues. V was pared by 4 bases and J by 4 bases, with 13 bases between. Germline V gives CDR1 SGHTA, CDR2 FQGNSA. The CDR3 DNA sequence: TGTGCCAGCAGCTCCTCAAGGGGTTCCTATGGCTACACCTTC. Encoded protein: CASSSSRGSYGYTF.

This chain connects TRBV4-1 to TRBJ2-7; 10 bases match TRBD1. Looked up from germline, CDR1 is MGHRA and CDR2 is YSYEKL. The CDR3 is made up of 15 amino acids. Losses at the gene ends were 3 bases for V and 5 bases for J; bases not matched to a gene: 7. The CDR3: CASSHPGQGSNEQYF. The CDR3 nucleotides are TGCGCCAGCAGCCACCCGGGACAGGGGAGCAACGAGCAGTACTTC.

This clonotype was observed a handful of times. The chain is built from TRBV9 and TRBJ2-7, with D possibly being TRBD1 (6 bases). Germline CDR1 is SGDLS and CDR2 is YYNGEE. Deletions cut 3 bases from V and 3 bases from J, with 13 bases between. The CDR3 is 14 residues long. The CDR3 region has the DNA TGTGCCAGCAGCGCTCACCGGGACAACTACGAGCAGTACTTC. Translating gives CASSAHRDNYEQYF. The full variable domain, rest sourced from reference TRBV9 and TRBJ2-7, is DSGVTQTPKHLITATGQRVTLRCSPRSGDLSVYWYQQSLDQGLQFLIQYYNGEERAKGNILERFSAQQFPDLHSELNLSSLELGDSALYFCASSAHRDNYEQYFGPGTRLTVT.

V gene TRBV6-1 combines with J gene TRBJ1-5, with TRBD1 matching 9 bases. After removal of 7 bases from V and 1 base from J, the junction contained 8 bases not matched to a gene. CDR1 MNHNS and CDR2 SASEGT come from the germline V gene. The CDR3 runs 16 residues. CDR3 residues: CASNTPGQGSNQPQHF. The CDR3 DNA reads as TGTGCCAGCAATACCCCGGGACAGGGAAGCAATCAGCCCCAGCATTTT.